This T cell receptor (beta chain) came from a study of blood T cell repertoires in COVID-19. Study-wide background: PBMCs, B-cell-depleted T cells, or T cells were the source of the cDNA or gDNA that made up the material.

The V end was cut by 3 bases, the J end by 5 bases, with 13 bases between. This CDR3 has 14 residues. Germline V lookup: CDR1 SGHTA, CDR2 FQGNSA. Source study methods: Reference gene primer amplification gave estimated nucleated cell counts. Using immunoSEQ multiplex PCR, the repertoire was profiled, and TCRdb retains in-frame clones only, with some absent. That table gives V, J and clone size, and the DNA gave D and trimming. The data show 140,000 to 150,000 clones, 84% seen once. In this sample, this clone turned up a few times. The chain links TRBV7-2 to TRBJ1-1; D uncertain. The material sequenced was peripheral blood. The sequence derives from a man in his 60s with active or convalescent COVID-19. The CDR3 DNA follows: TGTGCCAGCAGCTTTGTAGGAGGGCGGACTGAAGCTTTCTTT. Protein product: CASSFVGGRTEAFF.